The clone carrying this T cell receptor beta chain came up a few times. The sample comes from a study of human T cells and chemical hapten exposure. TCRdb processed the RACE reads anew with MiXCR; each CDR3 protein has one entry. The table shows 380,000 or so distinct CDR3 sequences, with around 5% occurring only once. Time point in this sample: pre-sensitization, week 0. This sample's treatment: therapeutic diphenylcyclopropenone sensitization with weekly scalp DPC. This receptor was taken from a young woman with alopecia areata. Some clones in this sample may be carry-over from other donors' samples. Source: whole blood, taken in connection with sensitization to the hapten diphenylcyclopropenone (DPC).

The CDR3 sequence is CASSYSIRPAMNTEAFF. CDR3 nucleotide sequence: TGTGCCAGCAGTTACTCGATAAGGCCGGCGATGAACACTGAAGCTTTCTTT. The chain uses TRBV6-5 and TRBJ1-1, with no clear D. Germline V gene sequence: CDR1 MNHEY, CDR2 SVGAGI. The CDR3 spans 17 residues. Trimming removed 0 bases at V and 0 bases at J, with 14 bases between.